This is a list of T cell receptor beta chains from one sample in a study of blood T cell repertoires in COVID-19. Method: immunoSEQ multiplex PCR; TCRdb's copy keeps in-frame clones and lacks some. This sample has roughly 100,000 clones; 80% to 90% occur once, and the top ten carry 9.4%. The specimen sequenced was peripheral blood. The receptors originated from a woman in her sixties or seventies with acute or convalescent COVID-19. CDR3s include the opening cysteine and the closing phenylalanine or tryptophan. The order of the fields is D gene, CDR3 length, J gene, V gene, clone size, CDR3 DNA, CDR3 protein. D genes are given only for firm matches. Rows give clone size only sometimes, using once, few, many, or a class for an expanded clone.

>-|15|TRBJ1-5|TRBV6-5|few
TGTGCCAGCAGTTCTCCAGGGTATAGCAATCAGCCCCAGCATTTT
CASSSPGYSNQPQHF
>TRBD2|17|TRBJ2-1|TRBV18|-
TGTGCCAGCTCACCATCCCTAACTAGCGGGCCATACAATGAGCAGTTCTTC
CASSPSLTSGPYNEQFF
>TRBD2|15|TRBJ2-3|TRBV6-4|once
TGTGCCAGCAGTGACAGGGCTAGCGGGGGACATACGCAGTATTTT
CASSDRASGGHTQYF
>TRBD1|14|TRBJ1-2|TRBV10-3|few
TGTGCCCCTCACTCGGACAGGGACAACTATGGCTACACCTTC
CAPHSDRDNYGYTF
>TRBD2|14|TRBJ2-1|TRBV7-3|once
TGTGCCAGCAGCTTAGCGGGAGGGAACAATGAGCAGTTCTTC
CASSLAGGNNEQFF
>TRBD1|14|TRBJ1-2|TRBV6-1|once
TGTGCCAGCAGTGAGGGACAGGGATACTATGGCTACACCTTC
CASSEGQGYYGYTF
>-|15|TRBJ1-2|TRBV7-2|-
TGTGCCAGCAGCCCCCGACAGGCCTACGCAGGGGACTACACCTTC
CASSPRQAYAGDYTF
>TRBD1|15|TRBJ2-3|TRBV27|-
TGTGCCAGCAGCAGAGACAGGGTAAACACAGATACGCAGTATTTT
CASSRDRVNTDTQYF
>-|13|TRBJ1-1|TRBV30|-
TGTGCCTGGAGTGTTAGGGGGAACACTGAAGCTTTCTTT
CAWSVRGNTEAFF
>-|13|TRBJ1-1|TRBV5-1|-
TGCGCCAGCAGCTTGGGAGTGAACACTGAAGCTTTCTTT
CASSLGVNTEAFF
>-|16|TRBJ1-5|TRBV6-2/TRBV6-3|-
TGTGCCAGCAGTTACGCTCGGACATATAGCAATCAGCCCCAGCATTTT
CASSYARTYSNQPQHF
>-|13|TRBJ2-7|TRBV6-2/TRBV6-3|-
TGTGCCAGCAGTTACCCAGGAACGTTCGAGCAGTACTTC
CASSYPGTFEQYF
>TRBD1|14|TRBJ1-2|TRBV7-2|-
TGTGCCAGCAGCCCGGGGACAGGGGCGTATGGCTACACCTTC
CASSPGTGAYGYTF
>-|17|TRBJ1-6|TRBV14|-
TGTGCCAGCAGCCCCACCGTTGGCGGAAACCGAAATTCACCCCTCCACTTT
CASSPTVGGNRNSPLHF
>TRBD1|19|TRBJ2-6|TRBV28|-
TGTGCCAGCAGTTTGCATTGGGGGACAGGGTCCTCTGGGGCCAACGTCCTGACTTTC
CASSLHWGTGSSGANVLTF
>-|14|TRBJ2-7|TRBV6-1|-
TGTGCCAGCAGTGAAGGCCAGGGGCACAACGAGCAGTACTTC
CASSEGQGHNEQYF
>-|13|TRBJ2-3|TRBV12-3/TRBV12-4|-
TGTGCCAGCAGTTTAACTAGCACAGATACGCAGTATTTT
CASSLTSTDTQYF
>TRBD2|16|TRBJ2-7|TRBV7-6|-
TGTGCCAGCAGCCCAAGGGACGGGACTAGAGATTACGAGCAGTACTTC
CASSPRDGTRDYEQYF
>-|17|TRBJ2-6|TRBV7-2|-
TGTGCCAGCAGCGAGATGGGCCTGGGTGCTGGGGCCAACGTCCTGACTTTC
CASSEMGLGAGANVLTF
>TRBD1|19|TRBJ2-7|TRBV5-3|-
TGTGCCAGAAGCCAACTCCAGGACAGGGGGCGTAAGGACTACTACGAGCAGTACTTC
CARSQLQDRGRKDYYEQYF
>-|13|TRBJ1-1|TRBV11-2|-
TGTGCCAGCAGCTTACTCGGAGGAACTGAAGCTTTCTTT
CASSLLGGTEAFF
>TRBD1|15|TRBJ1-1|TRBV10-3|-
TGTGCCATCAGTGAGTCGACAGGGGTGAACACTGAAGCTTTCTTT
CAISESTGVNTEAFF
>-|16|TRBJ1-5|TRBV30|-
TGTGCCTGGAGTGTCGCAGTGGGGCCCTCAAGTCAGCCCCAGCATTTT
CAWSVAVGPSSQPQHF
>-|13|TRBJ1-1|TRBV12-3/TRBV12-4|-
TGTGCCAGCAGACAGGACCCGGGCACTGAAGCTTTCTTT
CASRQDPGTEAFF
>-|16|TRBJ1-2|TRBV10-3|-
TGTGCCATCAGTCCACCGCTGGGGGGGGCTAACTATGGCTACACCTTC
CAISPPLGGANYGYTF
>TRBD2|15|TRBJ2-5|TRBV29-1|-
TGCAGCGTTGAAGTAGCGGGAGGGCGTTTAGAGACCCAGTACTTC
CSVEVAGGRLETQYF
>-|15|TRBJ2-2|TRBV7-8|-
TGTGCCAGCAGCCCCCGGACAGCGAACACCGGGGAGCTGTTTTTT
CASSPRTANTGELFF